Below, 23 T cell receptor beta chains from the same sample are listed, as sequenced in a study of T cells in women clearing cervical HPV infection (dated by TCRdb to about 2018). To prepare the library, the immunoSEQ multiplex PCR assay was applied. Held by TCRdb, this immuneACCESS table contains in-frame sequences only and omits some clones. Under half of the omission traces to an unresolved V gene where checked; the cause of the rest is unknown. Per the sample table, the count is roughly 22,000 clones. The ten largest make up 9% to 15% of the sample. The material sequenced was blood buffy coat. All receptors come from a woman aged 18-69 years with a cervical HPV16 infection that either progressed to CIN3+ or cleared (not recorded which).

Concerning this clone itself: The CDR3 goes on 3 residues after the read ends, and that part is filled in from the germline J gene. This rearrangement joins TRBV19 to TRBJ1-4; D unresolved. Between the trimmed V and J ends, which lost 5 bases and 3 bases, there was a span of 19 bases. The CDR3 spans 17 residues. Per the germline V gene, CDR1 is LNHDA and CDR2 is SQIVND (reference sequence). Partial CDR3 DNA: TGTGCCAGTAGTGAGACGTTTACAGAAAACTCTAATGAAAAA. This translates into CASSETFTENSNEK. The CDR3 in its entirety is CASSETFTENSNEKLFF.

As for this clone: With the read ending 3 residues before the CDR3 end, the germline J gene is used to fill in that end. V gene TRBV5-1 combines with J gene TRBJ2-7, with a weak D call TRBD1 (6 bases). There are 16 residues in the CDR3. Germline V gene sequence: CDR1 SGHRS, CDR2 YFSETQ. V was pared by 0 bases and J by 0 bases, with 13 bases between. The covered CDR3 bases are TGCGCCAGCAGCTTGGCGGAACAGGGAATCTCCTACGAG. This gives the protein CASSLAEQGISYE. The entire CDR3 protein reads CASSLAEQGISYEQYF.

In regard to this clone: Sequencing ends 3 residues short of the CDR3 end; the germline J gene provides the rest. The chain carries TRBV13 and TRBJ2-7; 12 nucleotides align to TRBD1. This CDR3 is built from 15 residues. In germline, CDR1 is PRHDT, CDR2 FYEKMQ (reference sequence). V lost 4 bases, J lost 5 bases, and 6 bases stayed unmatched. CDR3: CASSSQGQGANEQYF. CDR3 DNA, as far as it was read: TGTGCCAGCAGCTCCCAGGGACAGGGGGCGAACGAG.

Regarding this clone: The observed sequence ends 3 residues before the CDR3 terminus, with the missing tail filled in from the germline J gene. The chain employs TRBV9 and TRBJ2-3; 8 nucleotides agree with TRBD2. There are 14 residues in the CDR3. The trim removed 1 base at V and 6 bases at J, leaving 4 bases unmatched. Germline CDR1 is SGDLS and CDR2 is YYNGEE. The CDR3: CASSVSGSFDTQYF. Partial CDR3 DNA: TGTGCCAGCAGCGTAAGCGGGAGTTTCGATACG.

The covered CDR3 bases are TGTGCCAGCAGCCGTAACCAGGGGGCACGGGAGACA. This encodes CASSRNQGARET. The full CDR3 protein is CASSRNQGARETAFF. V usage is TRBV7-2 and J usage is TRBJ1-1, with 8 bases matching TRBD1. Read sequence stops 3 residues before the CDR3 end, and the germline J gene provides the missing end. The CDR3 has 15 amino acids. Germline V gene sequence: CDR1 SGHTA, CDR2 FQGNSA.

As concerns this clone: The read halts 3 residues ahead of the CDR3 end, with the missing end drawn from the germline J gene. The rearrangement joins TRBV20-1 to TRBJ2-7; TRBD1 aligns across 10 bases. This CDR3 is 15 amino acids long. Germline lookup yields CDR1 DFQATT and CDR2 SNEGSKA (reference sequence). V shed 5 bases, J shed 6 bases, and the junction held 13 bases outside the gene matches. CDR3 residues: CSAEKTGTGVSEQYF. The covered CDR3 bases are TGCAGTGCTGAAAAAACCGGGACAGGGGTCTCCGAG.

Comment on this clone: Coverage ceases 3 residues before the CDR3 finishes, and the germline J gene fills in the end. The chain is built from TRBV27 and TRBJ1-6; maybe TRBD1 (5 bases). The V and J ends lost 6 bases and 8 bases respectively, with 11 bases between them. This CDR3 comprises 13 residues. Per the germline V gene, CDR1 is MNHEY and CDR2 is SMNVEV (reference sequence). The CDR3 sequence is CASRGQGYSPLHF. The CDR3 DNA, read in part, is TGTGCCAGCAGGGGCCAGGGATATTCACCC.

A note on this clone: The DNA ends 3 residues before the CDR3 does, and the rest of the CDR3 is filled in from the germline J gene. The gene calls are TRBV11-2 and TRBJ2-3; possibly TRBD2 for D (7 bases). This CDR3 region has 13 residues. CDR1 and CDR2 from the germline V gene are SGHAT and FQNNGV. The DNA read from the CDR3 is TGTGCCAGCAGCTTAGATCGGGGGGCAACG. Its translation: CASSLDRGAT. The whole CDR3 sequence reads CASSLDRGATQYF.

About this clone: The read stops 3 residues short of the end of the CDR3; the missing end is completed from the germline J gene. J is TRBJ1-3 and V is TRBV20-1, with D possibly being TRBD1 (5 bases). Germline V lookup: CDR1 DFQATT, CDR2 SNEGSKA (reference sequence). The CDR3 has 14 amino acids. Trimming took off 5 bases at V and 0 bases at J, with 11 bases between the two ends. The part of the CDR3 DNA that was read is TGCAGTGCTCCTTCGGGGGGCTCTGGAAACACC. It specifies CSAPSGGSGNT. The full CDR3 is CSAPSGGSGNTIYF.

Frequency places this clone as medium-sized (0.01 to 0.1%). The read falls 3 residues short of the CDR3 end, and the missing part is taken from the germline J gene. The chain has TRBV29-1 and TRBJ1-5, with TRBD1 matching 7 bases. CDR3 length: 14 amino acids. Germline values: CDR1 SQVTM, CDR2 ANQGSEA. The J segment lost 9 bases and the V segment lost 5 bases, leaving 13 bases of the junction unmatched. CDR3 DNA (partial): TGCAGCGTTATCGGGACAGACCGCCGAGGGCCC. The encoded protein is CSVIGTDRRGP. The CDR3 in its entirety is CSVIGTDRRGPQHF.

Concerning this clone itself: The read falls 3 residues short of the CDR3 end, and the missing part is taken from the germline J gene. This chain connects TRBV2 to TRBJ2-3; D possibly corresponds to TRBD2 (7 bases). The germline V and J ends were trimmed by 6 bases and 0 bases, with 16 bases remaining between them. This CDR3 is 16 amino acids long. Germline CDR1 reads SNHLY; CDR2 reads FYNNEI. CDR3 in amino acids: CASSRTRQASTDTQYF. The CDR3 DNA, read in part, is TGTGCCAGCAGCCGGACTAGACAGGCCAGCACAGATACG.

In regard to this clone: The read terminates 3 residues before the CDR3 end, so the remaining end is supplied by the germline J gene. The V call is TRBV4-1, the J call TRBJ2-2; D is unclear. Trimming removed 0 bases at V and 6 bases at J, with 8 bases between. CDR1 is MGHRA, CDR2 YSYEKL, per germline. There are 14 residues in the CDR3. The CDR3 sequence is CASSQESRSGELFF. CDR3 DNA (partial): TGCGCCAGCAGCCAAGAGTCCAGATCCGGGGAG.

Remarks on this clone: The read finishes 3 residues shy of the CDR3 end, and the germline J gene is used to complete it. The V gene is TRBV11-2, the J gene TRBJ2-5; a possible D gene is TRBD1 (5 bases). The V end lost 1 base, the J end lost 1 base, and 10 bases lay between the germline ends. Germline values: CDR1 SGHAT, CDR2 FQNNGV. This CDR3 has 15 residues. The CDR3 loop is CASSLVGHPQETQYF. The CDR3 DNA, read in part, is TGTGCCAGCAGCTTAGTTGGACACCCCCAAGAGACC.

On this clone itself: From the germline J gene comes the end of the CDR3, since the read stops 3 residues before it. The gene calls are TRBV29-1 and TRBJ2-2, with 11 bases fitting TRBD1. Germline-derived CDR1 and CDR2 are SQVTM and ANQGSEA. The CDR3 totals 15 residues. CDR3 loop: CSVSAIGTGGEKLFF. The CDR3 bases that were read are TGCAGCGTTTCAGCCATCGGGACAGGGGGTGAAAAG.

This CDR3 is CASRGGGNTGELFF. The sequenced part of the CDR3 DNA is TGTGCCAGCAGAGGAGGGGGCAACACCGGGGAG. The V and J genes are TRBV28 and TRBJ2-2; a possible D gene is TRBD1 (7 bases). The CDR3 end is not reached by the read, which stops 3 residues before it; the germline J gene fills it in. V was clipped by 6 bases and J by 2 bases, with 10 bases between them. Germline V gene lookup returns CDR1 MDHEN and CDR2 SYDVKM. CDR3 length: 14 residues. The full variable domain, with the rest looked up from reference TRBV28 and TRBJ2-2, is DVKVTQSSRYLVKRTGEKVFLECVQDMDHENMFWYRQDPGLGLRLIYFSYDVKMKEKGDIPEGYSVSREKKERFSLILESASTNQTSMYLCASRGGGNTGELFFGEGSRLTVL.

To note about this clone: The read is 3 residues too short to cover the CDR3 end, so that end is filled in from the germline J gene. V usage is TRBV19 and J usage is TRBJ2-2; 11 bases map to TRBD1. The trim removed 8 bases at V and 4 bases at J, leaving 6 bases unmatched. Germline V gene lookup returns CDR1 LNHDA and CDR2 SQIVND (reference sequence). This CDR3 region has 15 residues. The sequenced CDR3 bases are TGTGCCAGTCTTAGGACAGGGGGCCTCACCGGGGAG. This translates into CASLRTGGLTGE. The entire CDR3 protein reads CASLRTGGLTGELFF.

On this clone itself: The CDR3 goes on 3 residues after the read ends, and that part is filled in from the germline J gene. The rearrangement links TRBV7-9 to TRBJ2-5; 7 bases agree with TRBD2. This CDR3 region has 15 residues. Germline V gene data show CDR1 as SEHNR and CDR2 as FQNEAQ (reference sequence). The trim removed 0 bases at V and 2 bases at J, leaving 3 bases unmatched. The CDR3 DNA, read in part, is TGTGCCAGCAGCTTAGCCCTAGCGGAGCAAGAGACC. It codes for CASSLALAEQET. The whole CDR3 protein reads CASSLALAEQETQYF. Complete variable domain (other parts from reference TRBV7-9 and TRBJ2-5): DTGVSQNPRHKITKRGQNVTFRCDPISEHNRLYWYRQTLGQGPEFLTYFQNEAQLEKSRLLSDRFSAERPKGSFSTLEIQRTEQGDSAMYLCASSLALAEQETQYFGPGTRLLVL.

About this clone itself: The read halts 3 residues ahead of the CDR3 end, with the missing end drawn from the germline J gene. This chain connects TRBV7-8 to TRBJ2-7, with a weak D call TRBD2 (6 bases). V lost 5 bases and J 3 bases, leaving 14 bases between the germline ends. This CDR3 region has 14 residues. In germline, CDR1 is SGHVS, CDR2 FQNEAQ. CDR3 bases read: TGTGCCAGCAGCCCCGGGACGGGGGACTACGAG. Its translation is CASSPGTGDYE. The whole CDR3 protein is CASSPGTGDYEQYF.

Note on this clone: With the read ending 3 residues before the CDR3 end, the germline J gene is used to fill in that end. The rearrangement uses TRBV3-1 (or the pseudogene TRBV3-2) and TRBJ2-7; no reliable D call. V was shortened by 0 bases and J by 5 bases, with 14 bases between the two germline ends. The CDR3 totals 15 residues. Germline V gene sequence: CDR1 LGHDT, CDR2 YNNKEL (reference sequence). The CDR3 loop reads CASSQEARVRNEQYF. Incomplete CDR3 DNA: TGTGCCAGCAGCCAAGAGGCTAGAGTGAGGAACGAG.

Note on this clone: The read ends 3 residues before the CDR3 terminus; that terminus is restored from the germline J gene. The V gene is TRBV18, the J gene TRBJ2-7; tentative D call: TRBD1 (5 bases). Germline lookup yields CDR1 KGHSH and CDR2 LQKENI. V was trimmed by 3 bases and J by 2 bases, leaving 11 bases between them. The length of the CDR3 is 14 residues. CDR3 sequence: CASSPTSRAYEQYF. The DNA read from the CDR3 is TGTGCCAGCTCACCGACGAGCAGGGCCTACGAG.

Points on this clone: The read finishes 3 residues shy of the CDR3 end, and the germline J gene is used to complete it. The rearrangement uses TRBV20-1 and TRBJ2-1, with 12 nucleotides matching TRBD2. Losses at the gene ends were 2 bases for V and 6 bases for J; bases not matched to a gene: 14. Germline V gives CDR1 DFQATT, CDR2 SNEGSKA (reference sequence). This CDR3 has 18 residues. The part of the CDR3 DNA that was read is TGCAGTGCTAGAAGGGTCCGACTAGCGGGAGCCCGGGGCAATGAG. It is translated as CSARRVRLAGARGNE. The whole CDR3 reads CSARRVRLAGARGNEQFF.

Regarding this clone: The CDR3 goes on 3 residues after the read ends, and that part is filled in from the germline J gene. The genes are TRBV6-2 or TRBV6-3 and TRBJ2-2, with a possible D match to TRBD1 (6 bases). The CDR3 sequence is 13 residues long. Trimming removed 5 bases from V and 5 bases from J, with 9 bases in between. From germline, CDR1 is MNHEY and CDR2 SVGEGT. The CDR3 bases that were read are TGTGCCAGCAGTCGAGGGGGAACCGGGGAG. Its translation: CASSRGGTGE. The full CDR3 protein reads CASSRGGTGELFF.

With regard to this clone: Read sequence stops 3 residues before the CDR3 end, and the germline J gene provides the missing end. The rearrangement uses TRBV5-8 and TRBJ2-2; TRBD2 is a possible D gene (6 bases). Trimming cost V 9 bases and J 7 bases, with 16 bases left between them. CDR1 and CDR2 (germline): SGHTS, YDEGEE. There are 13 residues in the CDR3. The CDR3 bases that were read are TGTGCCACGTCGACTAGACGGGACGGGGAG. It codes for CATSTRRDGE. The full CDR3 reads CATSTRRDGELFF.